The source of this TCR beta chain is a study of blood T cell repertoires in COVID-19. This clone was seen a handful of times. Authors' analysis steps: Reference gene primer amplification yielded estimated nucleated cell counts. Method: immunoSEQ multiplex PCR; TCRdb's copy keeps in-frame clones and lacks some. The V and J calls and clone size were taken over from that table, and D and trimming were inferred from the DNA. The sample lists about 100,000 clones, almost 80% occurring once. The ends were cut back, 4 bases at V and 5 bases at J, with 14 bases in the middle. The germline CDR1 and CDR2 sequences are MDHEN and SYDVKM. This CDR3 spans 15 amino acids.

Material: peripheral blood. The rearrangement links TRBV28 to TRBJ2-2, with D uncertain. This sequence was found in a man between 60 and 70 years old with active or convalescent COVID-19. As DNA, the CDR3 is TGTGCCAGCAGTTCCCAGTCAGGTCGAACCGGGGAGCTGTTTTTT. Its protein product is CASSSQSGRTGELFF.